This TCR beta chain appears in the sequencing data of a study of tumor-infiltrating lymphocytes in primary liver carcinoma listed by TCRdb under 2017. Study-level background: Of the five patients, three men and two women aged 30 to 69 years, four had hepatocellular carcinoma and one had combined HCC and intrahepatic cholangiocarcinoma. The tumors of the five patients were staged as T1-T3 N0M0, with maximum diameters ranging from about 4 to 11 cm. Roughly 3.65 to 7.13 million productive TCRbeta reads were obtained per sample, and no significant difference in read depth was found between tissue types. Across five regions of each liver tumor, along with adjacent normal tissue and blood, the study brought together TCRbeta repertoire sequencing, expression microarrays and whole-exome sequencing. TCRbeta repertoire sequencing covered about 35 specimens from 5 patients: roughly 25 tumor regions, 5 adjacent noncancerous liver tissues and 5 peripheral blood samples. Agilent mRNA microarray profiling was performed on the roughly 25 tumor region samples to relate TCRbeta repertoire diversity to the local molecular phenotype. Technical replicate repertoires showed high reproducibility, with mean shared-clone rates roughly 0.87 and correlation coefficients above 0.95.

Via the germline V gene, CDR1 is SGHVS and CDR2 FNYEAQ. V is pared back by 3 bases and J by 0 bases, with 5 bases lying between the germline termini. Its CDR3 holds 14 amino acids, cysteine through phenylalanine. CDR3 DNA is the only sequence kept; it has 42 bases, read in frame from the first base. Of note for this clonotype: Its specific antigen is unknown. Qualities for individual bases were not recorded, and no much larger clone is one base off.

What the study reported, not specific to this receptor: Compared with blood, tumors had a significantly larger share of the repertoire taken up by the top 250 clones (p = 0.039). Just about 8-25% of top clones turned up in all five regions of a tumor, which suggests spatial heterogeneity among tumor-infiltrating T cells. Comparison of CD4+ and CD8+ T cell repertoires was precluded by the use of bulk unsorted samples. The study included only a few patients, and the authors note findings should be validated in a larger study. Because only the TCR beta chain was sequenced and unpaired alpha chains were not captured, true repertoire diversity is likely underestimated. Repertoire overlap was higher between tumor regions (mean roughly 35%) than tumor-adjacent (approximately 17%) or tumor-blood (approximately 15%) pairs, consistent with antigen-driven expansion.

Total RNA and DNA were co-extracted from about 20-30 mg of bulk tissue with the AllPrep DNA/RNA mini kit, without cell sorting. Four to six patients with histopathologically diagnosed primary liver carcinoma underwent surgical resection in China between late 2015 and early 2016. Patients had chronic HBV infection and were treatment-naive at sampling. Five spatially separated regions were sampled from each tumor: the superior, inferior, left-lateral and right-lateral poles, plus the tumor centre. More than 75% viable tumor cells were found by histology in every tumor sample. Pieces of fresh tumor and adjacent tissue were cut in half, with one half kept in RNAlater at -80 degrees C and the other half sent for histology. TCRbeta-specific cDNA was reverse-transcribed from about 520 ng total RNA using a constant-region primer and ProtoScript II reverse transcriptase. Construction of the TCRbeta libraries relied on three nested rounds of multiplex PCR, following a slightly modified ARM-PCR procedure. Each of the first two PCR rounds ran for about 10 cycles using multiplex TRBV1-TRBV30 forward primers together with a Cbeta reverse primer. Sample barcodes and Illumina adapters were added in a final 25-cycle PCR with Deep VentR polymerase. Amplicons of 200-500 bp were gel-purified with a QIAquick gel extraction kit before sequencing. An Illumina HiSeq 2500 was used to sequence the TCRbeta amplicons with 250-bp paired-end reads. The authors processed their data as follows. To recover full CDR3 sequences, reads were quality-trimmed using Trimmomatic v0.33 and paired reads were then merged using FLASH v1.2.11. V, D and J germline segments were assigned to the rearranged TCRbeta sequences using MiGEC v1.2.1b. Clonotype statistics and Shannon-Wiener diversity indices were computed with VDJtools v1.0.0. Except for diversity analysis, only each sample's 250 most abundant clonotypes were used in subsequent analyses to reduce sampling bias. TCRdb reran the public reads through fastp at Q25 and MiXCR, keeping productive beta chains. Here each entry gathers all rows of one CDR3 protein and keeps the most common genes and DNA. These V and J calls rely on TCRdb rather than the paper's analysis. The sample records approximately 64,000 distinct CDR3 sequences, about two thirds of which are singletons. Less than 45% of the sample goes to the ten largest clones.

Recombination joined TRBV7-6 with TRBJ2-2, with the D gene too uncertain to name. The specimen sequenced was liver tumor tissue from sampling region 4. The sample's cell subset or site label is to be understood as: tumor region T4, right-lateral pole. The clonotype originates from a man aged 35 to 55 with primary liver carcinoma and hepatitis B virus infection. The CDR3 protein: CASSLGSNTGELFF. The bases read TGTGCCAGCAGCTTGGGGTCGAACACCGGGGAGCTGTTTTTT. When the CDR3 is completed using the reference TRBV7-6 and TRBJ2-2 genes on either side, the full variable domain is GAGVSQSPRYKVTKRGQDVALRCDPISGHVSLYWYRQALGQGPEFLTYFNYEAQQDKSGLPNDRFSAERPEGSISTLTIQRTEQRDSAMYRCASSLGSNTGELFFGEGSRLTVL.